The TCR beta chain described here comes from a study of blood T cell repertoires in COVID-19 (dated by TCRdb to 2019 to 2021). The study in broad terms: Collaborator samples came from the United States, Italy and Spain and covered acute and convalescent phases of COVID-19. The material from the prospective study consisted of cDNA or gDNA derived from T cells, B-cell-depleted T cells, or PBMCs. Deeply sampled blood TCRbeta repertoires from subjects exposed to, actively infected with, or recovered from COVID-19 were included in the dataset. The repertoires were made available in a free public database intended to serve as a resource for research on the immune response to SARS-CoV-2. The samples were drawn from two sources: the first 160 participants of the ongoing ImmuneRACE study, and 1,000 to 1,500 subjects contributed by 6 global collaborators. Nearly every sample came with metadata listing a de-identified subject ID, COVID-19 status, age in years and sex. Where available, HLA class I and class II types were obtained from metadata supplied by the sample provider rather than from assay-based typing. Results the study describes overall, beyond this receptor: The amount of clinical and demographic metadata varied by source and participant and was provided uncurated.

The germline V end is reduced by 5 bases and the J end by 2 bases; junction bases left unmatched: 3. The CDR3 has 14 amino acids, counting the end cysteine and phenylalanine. The CDR3 DNA has 42 bases and is translated from base 1. Based on the germline V gene, the CDR1 and CDR2 sequences are MNHEY and SVGAGI. As regards this clone: The target of this receptor is not known. There are no base qualities to consult, and no much larger clone falls within one base.

One collaborating source in Seattle enrolled patients while the patients were actively infected and followed the patients over time throughout the course of disease. Collaborating institutions collected whole blood in K2EDTA tubes following their own protocols. For TCRbeta analysis, collaborators shipped samples in one of three forms: frozen whole blood, isolated PBMCs, or DNA extracted from either of those sample types. TCRbeta CDR3 regions were amplified from genomic DNA by means of the immunoSEQ Assay, a bias-controlled multiplex PCR. The paper's data handling went like this. The number of nucleated cells in each sample was estimated by amplification of reference gene primers within the assay. To quantify the absolute abundance of each unique TCRbeta CDR3 rearrangement, sequence reads were collapsed and filtered. Productive Simpson clonality was computed per sample as the square root of Simpson's diversity index over productive rearrangements. Sourced from immuneACCESS, this table was stored by TCRdb with only in-frame sequences that have V and J called. A share of the clones is absent; for the studies checked, an unresolved V gene accounts for under half, and the remainder has no known explanation. D and trimming were read from the DNA, whereas the V and J calls and clone size are those reported in that table. The sample contains approximately 230,000 clones, approximately 88% of them found a single time. 5% to 6.5% of the sample lies in the top ten.

This clonotype originated in a woman aged 25-40 years with COVID-19, enrolled during active disease. The sequenced material came from peripheral blood. The V and J genes are TRBV6-5 and TRBJ2-7, with 10 central nucleotides matching TRBD1. The CDR3 here reads CASSLTGGAYEQYF. The nucleotide sequence reads TGTGCCAGCAGTCTGACAGGGGGCGCCTACGAGCAGTACTTC.